The clone carrying this T cell receptor (beta chain) was counted between two and nine times. Its antigen is undetermined. This sample is drawn from a study of TIL therapy for anti-PD-1-resistant metastatic lung cancer. The immunoSEQ assay was v3. Libraries were sequenced to around 2 million read pairs (survey) or about 5-6 million (deep). Only in-frame clones appear in the TCRdb table, and some are missing; sequencing was by immunoSEQ multiplex PCR. This sample yields 36,000 or so clones, of which roughly 70% are seen a single time; about 5.7% belongs to the top ten. From germline, CDR1 is LGHNA and CDR2 YNFKEQ. The CDR3 sequence is 16 residues long. V lost 2 bases to trimming and J lost 1 base; unmatched junction nucleotides: 5. Time point specified: pre-treatment sample, taken before nivolumab and TIL therapy. Adults with stage 4 NSCLC were enrolled in a phase I trial. Overall study results and limits: The cohort had more treatment-naive, never-smoker and oncogene-addicted patients than typical.

The sequences come from blood, collected at baseline. The clonotype comes from a person between 30 and 80 years old with non-small cell lung cancer. The chain couples TRBV4-2 to TRBJ1-1; 9 nucleotides align to TRBD1. CDR3 nucleotide sequence: TGTGCCAGCAGCCAAAATGACAGGGGGGGGAACACTGAAGCTTTCTTT. Protein sequence: CASSQNDRGGNTEAFF.